These 15 T cell receptor beta chains were sequenced from one sample in a study of cytomegalovirus exposure and HLA in healthy donors. The PCR used 60 Vbeta and 13 Jbeta primers. Sequencing used immunoSEQ multiplex PCR; TCRdb keeps in-frame clones, though not all of them. The sample lists roughly 300,000 clones, just over 85% occurring once. The sequenced sample was PBMCs. Receptor source: a man aged 40-50 years in good health and CMV-seropositive.

Here the CDR3 reads CASSLEASGSSDEQYF. The CDR3 bases are TGTGCCAGCAGCTTAGAGGCTAGCGGGAGCAGCGACGAGCAGTACTTC. V and J are TRBV7-6 and TRBJ2-7; 10 bases fit TRBD2. CDR3 size: 16 residues. The germline gives CDR1 SGHVS, CDR2 FNYEAQ. The V gene end was trimmed by 1 base and the J gene end by 5 bases; junction bases not matched to a gene: 8. The whole variable domain, remainder taken from reference TRBV7-6 and TRBJ2-7, is GAGVSQSPRYKVTKRGQDVALRCDPISGHVSLYWYRQALGQGPEFLTYFNYEAQQDKSGLPNDRFSAERPEGSISTLTIQRTEQRDSAMYRCASSLEASGSSDEQYFGPGTRLTVT.

This chain uses TRBV6-1 with TRBJ2-5; 14 positions agree with TRBD2. Germline-derived CDR1 and CDR2 are MNHNS and SASEGT. Losses at the gene ends were 8 bases for V and 4 bases for J; bases not matched to a gene: 3. This CDR3 spans 14 amino acids. This CDR3 reads CASPGLAGAETQYF. The CDR3 DNA sequence: TGTGCCAGCCCGGGACTAGCGGGAGCAGAGACCCAGTACTTC.

This sequence joins TRBV28 and TRBJ2-3; 8 nucleotides line up with TRBD2. Germline V gene sequence: CDR1 MDHEN, CDR2 SYDVKM. The J segment lost 4 bases and the V segment lost 7 bases, leaving 10 bases of the junction unmatched. The CDR3 runs to 15 residues. CDR3 loop: CASKGAGEVADTQYF. CDR3 DNA: TGTGCCAGCAAGGGAGCGGGAGAGGTAGCAGATACGCAGTATTTT.

V gene TRBV6-6 combines with J gene TRBJ1-1; 8 bases agree with TRBD1. The CDR3 has 15 amino acids. From germline, CDR1 is MNHNY and CDR2 SVGAGI (reference sequence). The ends lost 6 bases at V and 1 base at J; junction bases unmatched: 7. The CDR3 spells CASSPRTGTNTEAFF. The CDR3 DNA follows: TGTGCCAGCAGCCCCAGGACAGGGACGAACACTGAAGCTTTCTTT.

V and J are TRBV7-9 and TRBJ2-5, with D possibly being TRBD1 (7 bases). The CDR3 length is 14 residues. Deletions cut 3 bases from V and 5 bases from J, with 13 bases between. The germline V gene has CDR1 SEHNR and CDR2 FQNEAQ (reference sequence). The CDR3 nucleotides read TGTGCCAGCAGCTTGGGACCAGGGGGGGAGACCCAGTACTTC. It encodes CASSLGPGGETQYF.

The DNA for the CDR3 is TGCGCCAGCAGCCAAGATGGAGGGGCCGGAATAGATACGCAGTATTTT. This sequence encodes CASSQDGGAGIDTQYF. V gene TRBV4-1 combines with J gene TRBJ2-3, with D possibly being TRBD2 (6 bases). Trimming took off 0 bases at V and 5 bases at J, with 15 bases between the two ends. In germline, CDR1 is MGHRA, CDR2 YSYEKL. The CDR3 length is 16 residues.

The V and J genes are TRBV5-5 and TRBJ2-7; unclear D gene. The V end was cut by 0 bases, the J end by 3 bases, with 4 bases between. The CDR3 extends over 12 amino acids. Germline V CDR1 and CDR2: SGHKS, YYEKEE (reference sequence). The CDR3 sequence is CASSLANYEQYF. The CDR3, as DNA: TGTGCCAGCAGCTTGGCTAACTACGAGCAGTACTTC.

Notes on this clone: With a much larger clone just one base away, this may be a read error. This chain uses TRBV5-6 with TRBJ2-1; D is unresolved. This CDR3 region has 11 residues. Germline V lookup: CDR1 SGHDT, CDR2 YYEEEE. V lost 3 bases and J lost 4, with 2 bases in between. Written as DNA, the CDR3 is TGTGCCAGCAGCTCTTACAATGAGCAGTTCTTC. This encodes CASSSYNEQFF.

The chain links TRBV11-2 to TRBJ2-5; 10 bases line up with TRBD1. CDR3 length equals 14 residues. Losses at the gene ends were 5 bases for V and 5 bases for J; bases not matched to a gene: 5. Germline loops: CDR1 SGHAT, CDR2 FQNNGV. CDR3 protein: CASSPTGQGETQYF. The DNA for the CDR3 is TGTGCCAGCAGCCCGACGGGACAGGGGGAGACCCAGTACTTC. The full variable domain, completed using reference TRBV11-2 and TRBJ2-5, is EAGVAQSPRYKIIEKRQSVAFWCNPISGHATLYWYQQILGQGPKLLIQFQNNGVVDDSQLPKDRFSAERLKGVDSTLKIQPAKLEDSAVYLCASSPTGQGETQYFGPGTRLLVL.

The chain recombines TRBV29-1 with TRBJ2-7, with a possible D match to TRBD2 (6 bases). The CDR3 is 15 residues long. V was cut by 3 bases and J by 0 bases, with 15 bases left in between. Germline CDR1 and CDR2: SQVTM and ANQGSEA. CDR3 nucleotides: TGCAGCGTTGATGGCTCGGCGCGGGGCTCCTACGAGCAGTACTTC. It encodes CSVDGSARGSYEQYF.

This clone was detected only once. J is TRBJ2-7 and V is TRBV25-1; the D gene is possibly TRBD2 (6 bases). In germline, CDR1 is MGHDK, CDR2 SYGVNS. With 5 bases removed from V and 4 bases from J, the gap between germline ends came to 18 bases. CDR3 length equals 15 residues. The CDR3 nucleotides are TGTGCCAGCAGTTCATGGACTGGCGGAGGGTACGAGCAGTACTTC. It translates to CASSSWTGGGYEQYF.

V gene TRBV15 combines with J gene TRBJ2-1; 11 nucleotides agree with TRBD1. Trimming removed 1 base from V and 2 bases from J; junction bases left unmatched: 1. Germline V gene sequence: CDR1 LNHNV, CDR2 YYDKDF (reference sequence). The CDR3 is 16 amino acids. This chain's CDR3 is CATSRGTGGAYNEQFF. The CDR3 bases are TGTGCCACCAGCAGAGGGACAGGGGGCGCCTACAATGAGCAGTTCTTC. The full variable domain, in which reference TRBV15 and TRBJ2-1 provide the parts outside the CDR3, is DAMVIQNPRYQVTQFGKPVTLSCSQTLNHNVMYWYQQKSSQAPKLLFHYYDKDFNNEADTPDNFQSRRPNTSFCFLDIRSPGLGDTAMYLCATSRGTGGAYNEQFFGPGTRLTVL.

This rearrangement joins TRBV5-6 to TRBJ2-3, with a possible D match to TRBD1 (6 bases). The V gene lost 2 bases and the J gene lost 0 bases, with 16 bases spanning the gap. Germline V gives CDR1 SGHDT, CDR2 YYEEEE. The CDR3 is 17 amino acids. The CDR3 sequence is CASSLLGGPRSTDTQYF. Written as DNA, the CDR3 is TGTGCCAGCAGCTTATTAGGGGGACCGCGTAGCACAGATACGCAGTATTTT. The full variable domain, its missing parts supplied by reference TRBV5-6 and TRBJ2-3, is DAGVTQSPTHLIKTRGQQVTLRCSPKSGHDTVSWYQQALGQGPQFIFQYYEEEERQRGNFPDRFSGHQFPNYSSELNVNALLLGDSALYLCASSLLGGPRSTDTQYFGPGTRLTVL.

The V and J genes are TRBV6-1 and TRBJ2-2; TRBD1 might be the D (6 bases). The CDR3 contains 13 residues. In germline, CDR1 is MNHNS, CDR2 SASEGT. Trimming stripped 7 bases from V and 5 bases from J, with 11 bases between. CDR3 DNA sequence: TGTGCCAGCAAGCCGGGACATACCGGGGAGCTGTTTTTT. It codes for CASKPGHTGELFF.

The gene calls are TRBV6-5 and TRBJ1-2; the D gene is possibly TRBD1 (5 bases). With 7 bases removed from V and 0 bases from J, the gap between germline ends came to 15 bases. The CDR3 has 15 amino acids. Germline CDR1 MNHEY, CDR2 SVGAGI. The CDR3 protein is CASKKPGITNYGYTF. Here the CDR3 DNA reads TGTGCCAGCAAAAAGCCAGGGATAACTAACTATGGCTACACCTTC.